The T cell receptor (beta chain) described here comes from a study of T cells in Graves' hyperthyroidism and ophthalmopathy. What was amplified from RNA transcripts were TCR beta CDR3 regions. An initial round of RT-PCR targeting the TCR CDR3 relied on the HTBI primer set. Via MiXCR, TCRdb re-called the multiplex PCR reads, giving one row per CDR3 protein. Among under 400,000 distinct CDR3 sequences listed, approximately 15% were seen once. Ten or more counts support this clonotype. Trimming took off 0 bases at V and 5 bases at J, with 11 bases between the two ends. This CDR3 spans 14 amino acids. The germline V gene encodes CDR1 GTSNPN and CDR2 SVGIG (reference sequence). Thyroid ultrasound, orbital computed tomography, clinical symptoms, and serum thyroxine and TRAb underpinned diagnoses.

V is TRBV30 and J is TRBJ2-1, with D perhaps TRBD2 (5 bases). What was sequenced was blood. This TCR came from a woman between 55 and 75 years old with Graves' hyperthyroidism. The CDR3 DNA sequence: TGTGCCTGGAGTGTAGGACTCACAAACAATGAGCAGTTCTTC. This sequence encodes CAWSVGLTNNEQFF.